Below are 26 T cell receptor beta chains sequenced from a single sample in a study of blood T cell repertoires in COVID-19. Using immunoSEQ multiplex PCR, the repertoire was profiled, and TCRdb retains in-frame clones only, with some absent. This sample carries about 180,000 clones, about 89% of them seen once, and the ten largest clones take approximately 2.1%. Input material: peripheral blood. The source is a man aged 18 to 30 who had recovered from COVID-19.

The V call is TRBV27, the J call TRBJ2-6; possibly TRBD2 for D (5 bases). Trimming removed 8 bases from V and 2 bases from J, with 13 bases in between. The CDR3 consists of 15 residues. The germline gives CDR1 MNHEY, CDR2 SMNVEV (reference sequence). The CDR3 loop reads CASLPGVAGANVLTF. CDR3 coding DNA: TGTGCCAGCCTCCCCGGGGTAGCTGGGGCCAACGTCCTGACTTTC. Complete variable domain (other parts from reference TRBV27 and TRBJ2-6): EAQVTQNPRYLITVTGKKLTVTCSQNMNHEYMSWYRQDPGLGLRQIYYSMNVEVTDKGDVPEGYKVSRKEKRNFPLILESPSPNQTSLYFCASLPGVAGANVLTFGAGSRLTVL.

A single count supports this clone. The genes are TRBV7-2 and TRBJ1-5; D gene ambiguous. CDR3 length: 13 residues. The V end lost 5 bases, the J end lost 0 bases, and 5 bases lay between the germline ends. CDR1 and CDR2 (germline): SGHTA, FQGNSA. This CDR3 is CASSQFSNQPQHF. The DNA for the CDR3 is TGTGCCAGCAGCCAGTTTAGCAATCAGCCCCAGCATTTT. The complete variable domain, with remaining parts taken from reference TRBV7-2 and TRBJ1-5, reads GAGVSQSPSNKVTEKGKDVELRCDPISGHTALYWYRQSLGQGLEFLIYFQGNSAPDKSGLPSDRFSAERTGGSVSTLTIQRTQQEDSAVYLCASSQFSNQPQHFGDGTRLSIL.

The table lists this clone with a few counts. The chain has TRBV5-8 and TRBJ1-2, with 7 bases identical to TRBD1. The CDR3 loop spans 15 amino acids. Germline V gene sequence: CDR1 SGHTS, CDR2 YDEGEE. V was clipped by 2 bases and J by 7 bases; unmatched bases: 11. CDR3 loop: CASSFQGESSSGYTF. In DNA, the CDR3 is TGTGCCAGCAGCTTTCAGGGGGAGTCCTCTTCTGGCTACACCTTC.

The V call is TRBV5-4, the J call TRBJ1-1, with a possible D match to TRBD1 (5 bases). The CDR3 covers 13 residues. Trimming stripped 4 bases from V and 1 base from J, with 8 bases between. Germline V lookup: CDR1 SGHNT, CDR2 YYREEE (reference sequence). Here the CDR3 DNA reads TGTGCCAGCAGCCCGACAGCGAACACTGAAGCTTTCTTT. Amino acids: CASSPTANTEAFF.

This rearrangement joins TRBV7-9 to TRBJ1-1; D gene unclear. Trimming shortened V by 1 base and J by 6 bases, and 15 bases separated the two germline ends. The CDR3 runs 15 residues. CDR1 is SEHNR, CDR2 FQNEAQ, per germline (reference sequence). This chain's CDR3 is CASSLVPRESAEAFF. CDR3 DNA: TGTGCCAGCAGCTTAGTCCCCCGGGAGTCGGCTGAAGCTTTCTTT.

This clone was observed a few times. V and J are TRBV13 and TRBJ2-7; 7 nucleotides match TRBD2. Trimming cost V 3 bases and J 2 bases; bases outside gene matches: 4. The V gene's germline CDR1 is PRHDT and CDR2 FYEKMQ (reference sequence). The CDR3 consists of 14 residues. DNA of the CDR3: TGTGCCAGCAGCTTCTCCGGGAGGCCCTACGAGCAGTACTTC. It is translated as CASSFSGRPYEQYF.

This rearrangement joins TRBV27 to TRBJ1-2; D call uncertain. Deletions cut 6 bases from V and 6 bases from J, with 14 bases between. CDR1 and CDR2 (germline): MNHEY, SMNVEV (reference sequence). This CDR3 is built from 13 residues. CDR3 region: CASSGTRRNGYTF. The CDR3 DNA reads TGTGCCAGCAGCGGAACGCGGCGAAATGGCTACACCTTC.

The J gene is TRBJ1-2, the V gene TRBV6-2 or TRBV6-3; TRBD1 is a possible D gene (5 bases). CDR3 length: 16 residues. With 4 bases removed from V and 6 bases from J, the gap between germline ends came to 21 bases. Germline V lookup: CDR1 MNHEY, CDR2 SVGEGT. CDR3 sequence: CASSSYTEGAGHGYTF. CDR3 DNA: TGTGCCAGCAGTTCTTATACTGAGGGCGCGGGGCATGGCTACACCTTC.

About this clone itself: At one boundary the junction diverges from the germline segment, which might be a read error. CDR3: CASSFDRGNEQFF. As DNA, the CDR3 is TGTGCTAGCAGCTTCGACAGGGGCAATGAGCAGTTCTTC. The chain employs TRBV7-7 and TRBJ2-1; 8 nucleotides agree with TRBD1. CDR3 length: 13 amino acids. Looked up from germline, CDR1 is SSHAT and CDR2 is FNYEAQ (reference sequence).

CDR3 loop: CASSSKTGLDEKLFF. In nucleotides, the CDR3 is TGCGCCAGCAGCTCAAAGACAGGGCTTGATGAAAAACTGTTTTTT. The V and J genes are TRBV5-1 and TRBJ1-4; 7 bases are a match to TRBD1. The germline gives CDR1 SGHRS, CDR2 YFSETQ. The length of the CDR3 is 15 residues. J lost 6 bases, V lost 3 bases, and 8 bases had no gene match.

This rearrangement joins TRBV9 to TRBJ2-1, with TRBD1 as a possible D gene (6 bases). The germline V gene encodes CDR1 SGDLS and CDR2 YYNGEE. V lost 6 bases to trimming and J lost 6 bases, with 16 bases between them. This CDR3 spans 14 amino acids. The CDR3 loop reads CASTRTVYGNEQFF. The CDR3 DNA reads TGTGCCAGCACCAGGACAGTCTACGGCAATGAGCAGTTCTTC.

The V and J genes are TRBV5-8 and TRBJ2-1; a weak D match, TRBD2 (6 bases). CDR1 and CDR2 (germline): SGHTS, YDEGEE. The CDR3 totals 15 residues. V was trimmed by 2 bases and J by 7 bases, leaving 16 bases between them. CDR3 sequence (DNA): TGTGCCAGCAGCTTTCAACAGCCCGGGAGAAATGAGCAGTTCTTC. This encodes CASSFQQPGRNEQFF.

This chain joins TRBV23-1 and TRBJ2-7; 9 bases fit TRBD1. TRBV23-1 falls under the ORF class, with uncertain function. With V trimmed by 4 bases and J by 2 bases, 15 bases remained unmatched. The CDR3 runs 18 residues. The CDR3 DNA follows: TGCGCCAGCAGTCGTCTTACACAGGGGGCCCCCTCTACCTACGAGCAGTACTTC. This sequence encodes CASSRLTQGAPSTYEQYF.

V and J are TRBV11-2 and TRBJ2-7, with 9 bases fitting TRBD1. V was clipped by 6 bases and J by 6 bases; unmatched bases: 12. Germline CDR1 and CDR2: SGHAT and FQNNGV. This CDR3 has 15 amino acids. CDR3 amino acids: CASRSPGQGKSEQYF. The CDR3 nucleotides are TGTGCCAGCAGATCACCGGGACAGGGAAAAAGCGAGCAGTACTTC.

This clone was found a few times. The gene calls are TRBV9 and TRBJ2-1; the match to TRBD1 covers 7 bases. Germline assignment: CDR1 SGDLS and CDR2 YYNGEE. CDR3 size: 15 residues. V shed 2 bases, J shed 9 bases, and the junction held 11 bases outside the gene matches. The CDR3 coding sequence is TGTGCCAGCAGCGTCCAAGGGGGCTATCCACTTGAGCAGTTCTTC. It yields the protein CASSVQGGYPLEQFF.

This sequence joins TRBV9 and TRBJ2-1, with TRBD1 matching 9 bases. The CDR3 consists of 17 residues. Germline CDR1 is SGDLS and CDR2 is YYNGEE. V was clipped by 3 bases and J by 12 bases; unmatched bases: 19. CDR3 in DNA: TGTGCCAGCAGCGAGAACCGGGGACAGGGTAGGACTAGTGTGCAGTTCTTC. Its translation: CASSENRGQGRTSVQFF.

The chain carries TRBV18 and TRBJ2-7; possibly TRBD2 for D (6 bases). The V end was cut by 3 bases, the J end by 1 base, with 13 bases between. Germline CDR1 reads KGHSH; CDR2 reads LQKENI. The CDR3 runs 15 residues. CDR3 sequence reads: CASSPDYVGSYEQYF. The CDR3 DNA reads TGTGCCAGCTCACCGGACTACGTCGGATCCTACGAGCAGTACTTC.

This chain links TRBV10-3 with TRBJ2-1; 9 bases line up with TRBD1. V lost 7 bases and J lost 4; bases outside the gene matches: 11. The CDR3 covers 16 residues. Germline V gene data show CDR1 as ENHRY and CDR2 as SYGVKD. The CDR3 nucleotides are TGTGCCATCATGGGGAACAGGGGGCGCGGATACAATGAGCAGTTCTTC. This codes for CAIMGNRGRGYNEQFF.

This rearrangement joins TRBV5-6 to TRBJ1-4; D gene unclear. Germline CDR1 is SGHDT and CDR2 is YYEEEE. The CDR3 sequence is 13 residues long. V was shortened by 7 bases and J by 7 bases, with 14 bases between the two germline ends. The CDR3 sequence: CASGSGNLEKLFF. Here the CDR3 DNA reads TGTGCCAGCGGTTCCGGGAACCTTGAAAAACTGTTTTTT.

The chain couples TRBV18 to TRBJ2-7, with D perhaps matching TRBD2 (5 bases). The CDR3 spans 13 residues. V lost 3 bases and J lost 2, with 8 bases in between. The germline V gene encodes CDR1 KGHSH and CDR2 LQKENI. This CDR3 reads CASSPRATYEQYF. CDR3 nucleotides: TGTGCCAGCTCACCGCGGGCCACCTACGAGCAGTACTTC.

The genes are TRBV9 and TRBJ1-2; weak D call: TRBD1 (5 bases). V was cut by 4 bases and J by 4 bases, with 17 bases left in between. This CDR3 spans 15 amino acids. Germline V gives CDR1 SGDLS, CDR2 YYNGEE. The DNA for the CDR3 is TGTGCCAGCAGCTCAGGGCAGGGAGCGGGCTATGGCTACACCTTC. It translates to CASSSGQGAGYGYTF.

This clone has ten or more counts. V and J are TRBV2 and TRBJ2-7, with 7 bases matching TRBD1. The V segment lost 5 bases and the J segment 5 bases; nucleotides outside the gene matches: 15. The length of the CDR3 is 16 residues. CDR1 and CDR2 (germline): SNHLY, FYNNEI. The CDR3 coding sequence is TGTGCCAGCAGTCGAGTGGTGGAGACAGGGTCCAACGAGCAGTACTTC. Translating gives CASSRVVETGSNEQYF. The full variable domain, with the rest looked up from reference TRBV2 and TRBJ2-7, is EPEVTQTPSHQVTQMGQEVILRCVPISNHLYFYWYRQILGQKVEFLVSFYNNEISEKSEIFDDQFSVERPDGSNFTLKIRSTKLEDSAMYFCASSRVVETGSNEQYFGPGTRLTVT.

The chain links TRBV6-1 to TRBJ2-5, with D maybe TRBD2 (5 bases). Germline V gene lookup returns CDR1 MNHNS and CDR2 SASEGT. Trimming pared 2 bases from V and 1 base from J, leaving 20 bases between. This CDR3 spans 18 amino acids. CDR3 sequence (DNA): TGTGCCAGCAGTGAACCGCTCCGGGATTCTCGAGTCCAAGAGACCCAGTACTTC. Translating it yields CASSEPLRDSRVQETQYF.

The J gene is TRBJ1-1, the V gene TRBV5-6; 11 bases map to TRBD1. The CDR3 is 14 residues long. Per the germline V gene, CDR1 is SGHDT and CDR2 is YYEEEE. The V gene end was trimmed by 0 bases and the J gene end by 8 bases; junction bases not matched to a gene: 3. The CDR3 spells CASSLVGQGVEAFF. In DNA, the CDR3 is TGTGCCAGCAGCTTGGTGGGACAGGGGGTAGAAGCTTTCTTT.

This chain joins TRBV5-1 and TRBJ2-5, with D possibly TRBD2 on 5 matching bases. Per the germline V gene, CDR1 is SGHRS and CDR2 is YFSETQ. The V end was cut by 1 base, the J end by 5 bases, with 9 bases between. This CDR3 has 13 residues. CDR3 protein: CASSLRTQETQYF. The CDR3 DNA follows: TGCGCCAGCAGCTTGAGGACTCAGGAGACCCAGTACTTC.

This chain links TRBV19 with TRBJ2-3, with 7 positions matching TRBD2. V lost 6 bases to trimming and J lost 3 bases; unmatched junction nucleotides: 3. Germline-derived CDR1 and CDR2 are LNHDA and SQIVND (reference sequence). The CDR3 is 13 residues long. In DNA form, the CDR3 reads TGTGCCAGTAGATGGGGAGGGACAGATACGCAGTATTTT. Amino acid sequence: CASRWGGTDTQYF.